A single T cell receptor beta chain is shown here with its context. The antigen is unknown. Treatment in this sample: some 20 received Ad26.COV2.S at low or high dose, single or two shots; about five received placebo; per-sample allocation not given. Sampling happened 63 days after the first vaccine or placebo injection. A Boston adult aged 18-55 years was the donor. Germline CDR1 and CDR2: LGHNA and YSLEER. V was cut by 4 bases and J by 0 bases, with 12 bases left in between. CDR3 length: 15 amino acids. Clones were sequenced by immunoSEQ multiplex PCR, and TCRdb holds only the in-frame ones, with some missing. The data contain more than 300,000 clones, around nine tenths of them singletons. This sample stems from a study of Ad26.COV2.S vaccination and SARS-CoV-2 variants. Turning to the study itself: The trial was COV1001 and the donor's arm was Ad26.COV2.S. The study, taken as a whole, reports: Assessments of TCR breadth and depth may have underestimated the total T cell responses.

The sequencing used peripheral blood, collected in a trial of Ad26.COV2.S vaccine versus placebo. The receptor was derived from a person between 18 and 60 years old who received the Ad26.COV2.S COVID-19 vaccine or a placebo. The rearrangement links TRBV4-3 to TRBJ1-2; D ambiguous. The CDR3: CASSPHPHSNYGYTF. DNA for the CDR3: TGCGCCAGCAGCCCACATCCCCACTCTAACTATGGCTACACCTTC.